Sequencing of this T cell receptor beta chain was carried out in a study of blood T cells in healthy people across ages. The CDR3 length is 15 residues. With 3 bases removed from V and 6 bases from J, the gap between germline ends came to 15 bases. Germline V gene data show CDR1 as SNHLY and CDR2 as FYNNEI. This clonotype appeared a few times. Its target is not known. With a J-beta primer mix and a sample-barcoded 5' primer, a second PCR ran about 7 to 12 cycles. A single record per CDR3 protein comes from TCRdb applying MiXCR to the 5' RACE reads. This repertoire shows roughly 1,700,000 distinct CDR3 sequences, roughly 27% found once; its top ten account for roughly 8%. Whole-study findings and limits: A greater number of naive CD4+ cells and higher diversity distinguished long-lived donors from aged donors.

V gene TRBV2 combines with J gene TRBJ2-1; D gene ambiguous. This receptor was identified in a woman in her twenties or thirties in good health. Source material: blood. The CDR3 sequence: CASSDGPKKINEQFF. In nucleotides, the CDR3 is TGTGCCAGCAGTGATGGGCCAAAGAAGATCAATGAGCAGTTCTTC.